This TCR beta chain was captured in a study of blood T cell repertoires in COVID-19. Assay used: immunoSEQ multiplex PCR; TCRdb lists only in-frame clones, some missing. The sample lists 400,000 to 450,000 clones; 85% to 90% were seen once. This TCR derives from a man between 25 and 39 years old who had recovered from COVID-19. Specimen: PBMCs or T cells enriched from blood (not recorded which).

CDR3 bases: TGTGCCAGCAGGAAGGGGATGGACACTGAAGCTTTCTTT. Its protein is CASRKGMDTEAFF. The chain links TRBV2 to TRBJ1-1, with D maybe TRBD1 (5 bases). CDR1 is SNHLY and CDR2 is FYNNEI in the germline V gene. This CDR3 is built from 13 residues. V lost 6 bases and J 3 bases, leaving 11 bases between the germline ends.